The present TCR beta chain was sequenced within a study of T cells in Graves' hyperthyroidism and ophthalmopathy. General study results and limits: Expanded thyroid clonotypes (above 0.001) were mostly also found in blood.

J lost 1 base, V lost 5 bases, and 3 bases had no gene match. From germline, CDR1 is LNHNV and CDR2 YYDKDF (reference sequence). This CDR3 has 16 amino acids. Uncontrolled infection, other autoimmune disease, pregnancy or lactation barred patients from enrollment. Comment on this clonotype: The antigen remains unidentified.

Authors of the study amplified TCR beta CDR3 regions from RNA transcripts. HTBI primers were employed in a first-round RT-PCR of the TCR CDR3. Each CDR3 protein gets one entry after TCRdb re-called the multiplex PCR reads with MiXCR. The sample carries hundreds of thousands of distinct CDR3 sequences, 20% to 25% recorded once. The receptor was isolated from a man aged 25 to 40 with Graves' ophthalmopathy. The chain couples TRBV15 to TRBJ2-3, with 13 bases that match TRBD2. Specimen: blood. For the CDR3, the DNA is TGTGCCACCAGCTACGGACTAGCGGGAGGCACAGATACGCAGTATTTT. It specifies CATSYGLAGGTDTQYF.